Following are 20 T cell receptor beta chains from one sample sequenced in a study of T cell clonality in common variable immunodeficiency. Which antigens these TCRs recognize remains unknown. Regarding the study as a whole: Common variable immunodeficiency TCR beta sequences reportedly had fewer deletions and N-nucleotide insertions.

Method: immunoSEQ multiplex PCR; TCRdb's copy keeps in-frame clones and lacks some. Observed in the sample are some 16,000 clones, none of them singletons. The sequenced sample was peripheral blood mononuclear cells. These receptors were obtained from a human donor with common variable immunodeficiency.

This clone was recorded a few times. The read is 3 residues too short to cover the CDR3 end, so that end is filled in from the germline J gene. The rearrangement links TRBV5-1 to TRBJ2-7; D not resolved. CDR3 length: 14 amino acids. V lost 4 bases and J 2 bases, leaving 13 bases between the germline ends. Looked up from germline, CDR1 is SGHRS and CDR2 is YFSETQ. CDR3 DNA (partial): TGCGCCAGCAGCCCTGGAGCTGACACCTACGAG. Protein product: CASSPGADTYE. The whole CDR3 reads CASSPGADTYEQYF.

This clone was counted many times. The missing CDR3 end, 3 residues past where the read stops, is filled in from the germline J gene. This chain connects TRBV5-4 to TRBJ2-7, with a tentative D call TRBD1 (6 bases). V gave up 2 bases and J gave up 0 bases, with 12 bases separating them. This CDR3 region has 15 residues. Germline V gene lookup returns CDR1 SGHNT and CDR2 YYREEE (reference sequence). The CDR3 DNA, read in part, is TGTGCCAGCAGCTTTTTTGGGACACTCTCCTACGAG. Protein: CASSFFGTLSYE. The full CDR3 is CASSFFGTLSYEQYF.

This clone has only a few counts. Here the CDR3 reads CAAEQGANSYEQYF. The sequenced part of the CDR3 DNA is TGTGCCGCCGAACAGGGGGCAAACTCCTACGAG. This sequence joins TRBV10-3 and TRBJ2-7; 9 bases are a match to TRBD1. The CDR3 goes on 3 residues after the read ends, and that part is filled in from the germline J gene. The CDR3 covers 14 residues. CDR1 and CDR2 from the germline V gene are ENHRY and SYGVKD. The V and J ends lost 11 bases and 0 bases, in that order; junction bases with no gene match: 8.

There are a few counts of this clone. The read ends 3 residues early relative to the CDR3; the germline J gene fills the gap. The V gene is TRBV6-2 or TRBV6-3, the J gene TRBJ2-3; TRBD2 agrees at 12 bases. Per the germline V gene, CDR1 is MNHEY and CDR2 is SVGEGT. J was trimmed by 5 bases and V by 5 bases; bases with no gene match: 5. The CDR3 is 15 residues long. Partial CDR3 DNA: TGTGCCAGCAGTGGACTAGCGGGGAAGGAAGATACG. It yields the protein CASSGLAGKEDT. The complete CDR3 protein is CASSGLAGKEDTQYF.

This clone was observed a handful of times. With the read ending 3 residues before the CDR3 end, the germline J gene is used to fill in that end. V is TRBV7-6 and J is TRBJ2-7, with D perhaps being TRBD1 or TRBD2 (6 bases each). The V gene's germline CDR1 is SGHVS and CDR2 FNYEAQ. This CDR3 comprises 15 residues. Trimming shortened V by 5 bases and J by 1 base, and 15 bases separated the two germline ends. The DNA read from the CDR3 is TGTGCCAGCAGCCATACGACAGGAGGGTCCTACGAG. It is translated as CASSHTTGGSYE. The full CDR3 reads CASSHTTGGSYEQYF. The entire variable domain, with the rest obtained from reference TRBV7-6 and TRBJ2-7, is as follows: GAGVSQSPRYKVTKRGQDVALRCDPISGHVSLYWYRQALGQGPEFLTYFNYEAQQDKSGLPNDRFSAERPEGSISTLTIQRTEQRDSAMYRCASSHTTGGSYEQYFGPGTRLTVT.

The sample holds many counts of this clone. The read ends 3 residues shy of where the CDR3 ends; the end is completed using the germline J gene. The chain uses TRBV20-1 and TRBJ1-5; 10 positions match TRBD1. The CDR3 covers 13 residues. Germline V CDR1 and CDR2: DFQATT, SNEGSKA (reference sequence). With 6 bases clipped from V and 5 bases from J, the junction kept 4 bases outside the gene matches. CDR3 bases read: TGCAGTGCCTGGACAGGGGGTGATCAGCCC. Its protein product is CSAWTGGDQP. The entire CDR3 protein reads CSAWTGGDQPQHF.

This clone was counted only a few times. The CDR3 end is not reached by the read, which stops 3 residues before it; the germline J gene fills it in. This sequence joins TRBV7-3 and TRBJ2-1, with D possibly TRBD2 on 6 matching bases. Germline-derived CDR1 and CDR2 are SGHTA and FQGTGA. CDR3 length: 13 residues. V was pared by 3 bases and J by 4 bases, with 7 bases between. This chain's CDR3 is CASSLGLYNEQFF. CDR3 bases read: TGTGCCAGCAGCTTGGGACTTTACAATGAG.

By share, this clone counts as medium-sized. The read terminates 3 residues ahead of where the CDR3 ends, so the germline J gene completes it. The V gene is TRBV7-9, the J gene TRBJ1-4; TRBD1 matches 10 bases. Per the germline V gene, CDR1 is SEHNR and CDR2 is FQNEAQ (reference sequence). Trimming at V came to 5 bases and at J to 5 bases, leaving 5 bases not matched to a gene. CDR3 length equals 15 residues. The CDR3 sequence is CASSKPTGGNEKLFF. The covered CDR3 bases are TGTGCCAGCAGCAAACCGACAGGGGGCAATGAAAAA.

In this sample, this clone turned up many times. With the read ending 3 residues before the CDR3 end, the germline J gene is used to fill in that end. The J gene is TRBJ1-1, the V gene TRBV5-1, with D uncertain. V gave up 4 bases and J gave up 2 bases, with 12 bases separating them. CDR1 is SGHRS and CDR2 is YFSETQ in the germline V gene. The CDR3 contains 14 residues. CDR3 DNA, as far as it was read: TGCGCCAGCAGCGTAAGACACGGTAACACTGAA. Translation gives CASSVRHGNTE. The entire CDR3 is CASSVRHGNTEAFF.

On this clone: The read terminates 3 residues ahead of where the CDR3 ends, so the germline J gene completes it. J is TRBJ2-7 and V is TRBV19; D might be TRBD1 or TRBD2, each matching 5 bases. The CDR3 totals 16 residues. Germline V gives CDR1 LNHDA, CDR2 SQIVND (reference sequence). With 7 bases removed from V and 3 bases from J, the gap between germline ends came to 22 bases. This CDR3 is CASNPTGGGADYEQYF. The part of the CDR3 DNA that was read is TGTGCCAGTAACCCCACAGGAGGTGGGGCGGACTACGAG.

This clone was detected only a few times. The read gets to within 3 residues of the CDR3 end, and the germline J gene fills in the rest. The V and J genes are TRBV5-6 and TRBJ1-5, with a possible D match to TRBD1 (5 bases). This CDR3 contains 15 residues. V lost 1 base, J lost 0 bases, and 8 bases lay in between. Germline V gives CDR1 SGHDT, CDR2 YYEEEE. The CDR3 sequence is CASSLRTYSNQPQHF. The covered CDR3 bases are TGTGCCAGCAGCTTGCGGACATATAGCAATCAGCCC.

This clone was observed a few times. Read data end 3 residues before the CDR3 end; the end is taken from the germline J gene. The chain recombines TRBV7-9 with TRBJ2-5, with no clear D. There are 15 residues in the CDR3. Trimming took 5 bases from V and 5 from J, leaving 18 bases between them. The V gene's germline CDR1 is SEHNR and CDR2 FQNEAQ (reference sequence). The CDR3 sequence: CASSPSLLGLETQYF. Partial CDR3 DNA: TGTGCCAGCAGCCCCTCGTTGCTGGGCTTGGAGACC.

This clone is deemed medium-sized. The CDR3 goes on 3 residues after the read ends, and that part is filled in from the germline J gene. V and J are TRBV2 and TRBJ1-2, with 7 bases matching TRBD1. V lost 5 bases, J lost 2 bases, and 2 bases stayed unmatched. The CDR3 loop spans 13 amino acids. The germline gives CDR1 SNHLY, CDR2 FYNNEI. The CDR3 here is CASSQTGNYGYTF. The sequenced CDR3 bases are TGTGCCAGCAGTCAGACAGGGAACTATGGC.

This clone has a handful of counts. The read ends 3 residues before the CDR3 terminus; that terminus is restored from the germline J gene. The chain links TRBV5-1 to TRBJ2-7, with unresolved D. V was cut by 0 bases and J by 3 bases, with 7 bases left in between. In germline, CDR1 is SGHRS, CDR2 YFSETQ. CDR3 length: 13 residues. The DNA read from the CDR3 is TGCGCCAGCAGCTTGGCCGCCAGCTACGAG. This sequence encodes CASSLAASYE. The full CDR3 sequence reads CASSLAASYEQYF.

A remark on this clone: The CDR3 goes on 3 residues after the read ends, and that part is filled in from the germline J gene. The chain has TRBV7-6 and TRBJ2-7; perhaps TRBD2 as D (6 bases). V gave up 5 bases and J gave up 2 bases, with 19 bases separating them. CDR1 is SGHVS and CDR2 is FNYEAQ in the germline V gene. This CDR3 comprises 16 residues. The CDR3 region is CASSKGASDGPYEQYF. The sequenced CDR3 bases are TGTGCCAGCAGCAAAGGTGCTAGCGACGGTCCCTACGAG.

This clone was picked up many times. The read halts 3 residues ahead of the CDR3 end, with the missing end drawn from the germline J gene. This chain connects TRBV20-1 to TRBJ2-5; the D gene is possibly TRBD2 (5 bases). The CDR3 length is 13 residues. Trimming removed 2 bases from V and 2 bases from J, with 9 bases in between. Per germline, CDR1 DFQATT and CDR2 SNEGSKA (reference sequence). The CDR3 sequence: CSARRGLQETQYF. CDR3 DNA (partial): TGCAGTGCTAGACGGGGATTACAAGAGACC.

This clone showed up just a few times. The CDR3 here is CSASPSPAGAYGYTF. Partial CDR3 DNA: TGCAGTGCTAGCCCCAGCCCAGCAGGGGCCTATGGC. V gene TRBV20-1 combines with J gene TRBJ1-2; a weak D match, TRBD1 (6 bases). The read halts 3 residues ahead of the CDR3 end, with the missing end drawn from the germline J gene. Germline loops: CDR1 DFQATT, CDR2 SNEGSKA (reference sequence). The CDR3 loop spans 15 amino acids. V dropped 3 bases and J dropped 4 bases, with 18 bases sitting between them.

This clone was picked up many times. The CDR3 DNA, read in part, is TGTGCCAGAAGTGAGAGGGCAGGTATGGGCACTGAA. Its protein is CARSERAGMGTE. The full CDR3 protein reads CARSERAGMGTEAFF. The chain recombines TRBV5-3 with TRBJ1-1; D remains ambiguous. The read stops 3 residues short of the end of the CDR3; the missing end is completed from the germline J gene. TRBV5-3 qualifies as an ORF whose function is uncertain. V lost 5 bases, J lost 4 bases, and 18 bases lay in between. The CDR3 is 15 residues long.

As concerns this clone: The junction departs from the called germline gene at one end, perhaps through a read error. From the germline J gene comes the end of the CDR3, since the read stops 3 residues before it. The chain joins TRBV7-7 to TRBJ2-1, with D perhaps TRBD2 (5 bases). The CDR3 contains 13 residues. Per germline, CDR1 SSHAT and CDR2 FNYEAQ (reference sequence). The part of the CDR3 DNA that was read is TGTGCTAGCAGCCTAGCCGGCGGCGATGAG. Translating gives CASSLAGGDE. The whole CDR3 sequence reads CASSLAGGDEQFF.

This clone has a handful of counts. Coverage ceases 3 residues before the CDR3 finishes, and the germline J gene fills in the end. The chain couples TRBV18 to TRBJ2-2, with D tentatively TRBD1 (6 bases). CDR1 is KGHSH and CDR2 is LQKENI in the germline V gene. This CDR3 contains 16 residues. Deletions cut 1 base from V and 2 bases from J, with 11 bases between. This CDR3 reads CASSPLGDTNTGELFF. CDR3 DNA (partial): TGTGCCAGCTCACCACTTGGGGACACTAACACCGGGGAG.